This note documents a single TCR beta chain sequence. As processed by the authors: Reference gene primer amplification in the assay estimated nucleated cell counts. Some clones are missing from TCRdb's copy, which holds only in-frame ones; the method was immunoSEQ multiplex PCR. That table supplies the V and J calls and clone size; D and trimming were determined from the DNA. The sample holds 80,000 or so clones, 80% to 90% seen once. This sample is drawn from a study of blood T cell repertoires in COVID-19. Study-level background: Material from acute and convalescent COVID-19 was sourced from the United States, Italy and Spain. Sources were T cells, B-cell-depleted T cells, or PBMCs; the material itself was cDNA or gDNA.

The CDR3 runs 14 residues. Germline V lookup: CDR1 SEHNR, CDR2 FQNEAQ (reference sequence). The V and J ends lost 5 bases and 1 base respectively, with 11 bases between them. The sequence derives from a woman of 80 years or more with acute or convalescent COVID-19. The chain links TRBV7-9 to TRBJ1-1, with TRBD1 as a possible D gene (5 bases). Sequencing was performed on peripheral blood. CDR3 coding DNA: TGTGCCAGCAGCCCGAGACAGAAGAACACTGAAGCTTTCTTT. Translating it yields CASSPRQKNTEAFF.